Listed below are T cell receptor beta chains from one sample, sequenced in a study of blood T cells in healthy people across ages. In TCRdb, the 5' RACE reads were re-called with MiXCR into one record per CDR3 protein. Seen here are approximately 800,000 distinct CDR3 sequences, about a quarter observed once, and the top ten hold under 3%. The sample also formed part of further work on T cells of mothers and their children.

The sequencing sample was made of blood. The receptors shown here come from a boy aged 10-17 years in good health. Each CDR3 is given with its conserved first and last residue. D genes are given only for firm matches. Size values are once, few and many counts, or a class for expanded clones, and some rows have none.

few	-	TRBV29-1	TRBJ2-5	CSVEAGRWETQYF	TGCAGCGTTGAGGCAGGGAGGTGGGAGACCCAGTACTTC
-	-	TRBV5-5	TRBJ2-7	CASSLEPGGDLYEQYF	TGTGCCAGCAGCTTGGAGCCGGGCGGGGACTTATACGAGCAGTACTTC
few	-	TRBV7-9	TRBJ1-4	CASSPTANNNEKLFF	TGTGCCAGCAGTCCAACAGCGAACAATAATGAAAAACTGTTTTTT
few	-	TRBV21-1	TRBJ1-1	CASNKREKDTEAFF	TGTGCCAGCAATAAGAGGGAGAAAGACACTGAAGCTTTCTTT
few	-	TRBV6-5	TRBJ2-1	CASTRGTYNEQFF	TGTGCCAGCACAAGGGGGACCTACAATGAGCAGTTCTTC
-	TRBD1	TRBV9	TRBJ1-2	CASSPRTGMNYGYTF	TGTGCCAGCAGCCCCCGGACAGGGATGAACTATGGCTACACCTTC
few	TRBD2	TRBV27	TRBJ2-1	CASSFGAGGLSYNEQFF	TGTGCCAGCAGTTTCGGGGCGGGGGGTCTATCCTACAATGAGCAGTTCTTC
-	-	TRBV20-1	TRBJ1-3	CSARAPDNSGNTIYF	TGCAGTGCTAGGGCTCCCGATAACTCTGGAAACACCATATATTTT
-	-	TRBV4-1	TRBJ1-4	CASSLTAGGNEKLFF	TGCGCCAGCAGCTTGACGGCCGGGGGAAATGAAAAACTGTTTTTT
-	-	TRBV18	TRBJ2-5	CASSPLPGWIQETQYF	TGTGCCAGCTCACCACTACCGGGATGGATCCAAGAGACCCAGTACTTC
many	-	TRBV29-1	TRBJ1-2	CSATDGHGYTF	TGCAGCGCTACAGACGGACATGGCTACACCTTC
many	-	TRBV5-1	TRBJ1-2	CASSSGNYGYTF	TGTGCCAGCAGCTCGGGGAACTATGGCTACACCTTC
few	-	TRBV6-1	TRBJ2-5	CASSYELYQETQYF	TGTGCCAGCAGTTATGAGCTGTACCAAGAGACCCAGTACTTC
few	TRBD1	TRBV28	TRBJ2-7	CASIAGPGDRSSYEQYF	TGTGCCAGCATCGCGGGTCCAGGGGACAGGAGCTCCTACGAGCAGTACTTC
-	TRBD1	TRBV2	TRBJ2-5	CASSEWDRERETQYF	TGTGCCAGCAGTGAATGGGACAGGGAGAGGGAGACCCAGTACTTC
-	-	TRBV27	TRBJ1-1	CASSFRPDNTEAFF	TGTGCCAGCAGTTTCCGACCGGACAACACTGAAGCTTTCTTT
-	TRBD1	TRBV10-3	TRBJ1-3	CAIRGQGISGNTIYF	TGTGCCATAAGGGGACAGGGAATCTCTGGAAACACCATATATTTT
few	-	TRBV20-1	TRBJ1-6	CSAREGLNSPLHF	TGCAGTGCTAGAGAAGGGCTTAATTCACCCCTCCACTTT
-	TRBD1	TRBV5-1	TRBJ2-2	CTSSLVVDRVTGELSF	TGCACCAGCAGCTTGGTTGTGGACAGGGTGACCGGGGAGCTGTCTTTT
few	-	TRBV5-1	TRBJ2-5	CASSSAPWETQHF	TGCGCCAGCAGCTCCGCCCCCTGGGAGACCCAGCACTTC
few	-	TRBV5-6	TRBJ2-5	CASSHDGSQYF	TGTGCCAGCAGCCACGACGGGTCACAGTACTTC
once	TRBD2	TRBV5-1	TRBJ2-7	CASSGTGTSLYEQYF	TGCGCCAGCAGCGGGACCGGGACTAGCTTGTACGAGCAGTACTTC
-	TRBD1	TRBV27	TRBJ1-5	CASSWDRGQPQHF	TGTGCCAGCAGTTGGGACAGGGGCCAGCCCCAGCATTTT
many	TRBD2	TRBV20-1	TRBJ2-1	CSASTSGPYNEQFF	TGCAGTGCTTCCACTAGCGGGCCCTACAATGAGCAGTTCTTC
-	-	TRBV7-2	TRBJ1-2	CASSLNPGNYGYTF	TGTGCCAGCAGCTTAAACCCGGGCAACTATGGCTACACCTTC
-	-	TRBV27	TRBJ1-2	CASGSRTAFYGYTF	TGTGCCAGCGGCTCTCGGACAGCTTTCTATGGCTACACCTTC
-	-	TRBV29-1	TRBJ1-1	CSVAITQANTEAFF	TGCAGCGTTGCCATTACCCAGGCGAACACTGAAGCTTTCTTT
few	-	TRBV20-1	TRBJ2-1	CSVTGPYNEQFF	TGCAGTGTCACGGGCCCTTACAATGAGCAGTTCTTC
-	TRBD1	TRBV19	TRBJ1-4	CASSIGQGPFYEKLFF	TGTGCCAGTAGTATCGGACAGGGGCCTTTCTATGAAAAACTGTTTTTT
-	-	TRBV6-5	TRBJ2-1	CASSSSAINFWANEQFF	TGTGCCAGCAGTTCCTCCGCAATAAACTTCTGGGCCAATGAGCAGTTCTTC
-	-	TRBV7-2	TRBJ2-4	CASSPAGVKNIQYF	TGTGCCAGCAGCCCCGCCGGGGTGAAAAACATTCAGTACTTC
-	TRBD1	TRBV2	TRBJ2-6	CASRPTGADVLTF	TGTGCCAGCAGGCCGACAGGGGCCGACGTCCTGACTTTC
-	-	TRBV7-6	TRBJ1-6	CASSFAQYYNSPLHF	TGTGCCAGCAGCTTCGCTCAGTACTATAATTCACCCCTCCACTTT
few	-	TRBV28	TRBJ1-4	CASSAHVNLEKLFF	TGTGCCAGCAGTGCTCACGTTAATCTTGAAAAACTGTTTTTT
few	-	TRBV20-1	TRBJ1-6	CSVQVDLAGSPLHF	TGCAGTGTCCAAGTCGACCTAGCGGGCTCACCCCTCCACTTT
few	TRBD1	TRBV20-1	TRBJ1-1	CSARTRQGWNTEAFF	TGCAGTGCTCGCACCCGACAGGGATGGAACACTGAAGCTTTCTTT
few	-	TRBV6-5	TRBJ2-5	CASSRTIQETQYF	TGTGCCAGCAGCCGGACTATACAAGAGACCCAGTACTTC
-	TRBD2	TRBV7-9	TRBJ2-7	CASSLAVASGGAYEQYF	TGTGCCAGCAGCTTAGCCGTTGCTAGCGGGGGGGCCTACGAGCAGTACTTC
-	-	TRBV12-3/TRBV12-4	TRBJ1-2	CAGSHRLGDNYGYTF	TGTGCCGGCAGTCACCGGTTAGGGGATAACTATGGCTACACCTTC
-	TRBD1	TRBV5-1	TRBJ2-5	CASSLRDRVGQETQYF	TGCGCCAGCAGCTTGCGGGACAGGGTAGGCCAAGAGACCCAGTACTTC
-	-	TRBV10-3	TRBJ2-4	CAISEGPLGKNIQYF	TGTGCCATCAGTGAGGGCCCTTTGGGCAAAAACATTCAGTACTTC
-	TRBD2	TRBV5-1	TRBJ2-1	CASSSEAGATFNEQFF	TGCGCCAGCAGCTCGGAAGCGGGGGCTACTTTCAATGAGCAGTTCTTC
few	-	TRBV10-3	TRBJ2-7	CAISESTGGTGREQYF	TGTGCCATCAGTGAGTCGACGGGAGGGACAGGGCGCGAGCAGTACTTC
many	-	TRBV7-9	TRBJ1-2	CASSSKTALLGYGYTF	TGTGCCAGCAGCTCTAAGACAGCGCTACTGGGATATGGCTACACCTTC
-	-	TRBV14	TRBJ2-1	CASSQVGHYNEQFF	TGTGCCAGCAGCCAAGTGGGGCACTACAATGAGCAGTTCTTC
few	-	TRBV28	TRBJ1-5	CASSLWPVQLDQPQHF	TGTGCCAGCAGTTTATGGCCAGTACAGCTAGATCAGCCCCAGCATTTT
-	TRBD1	TRBV27	TRBJ1-5	CASSSVRGQSNQPQHF	TGTGCCAGCAGTTCCGTCAGGGGGCAAAGCAATCAGCCCCAGCATTTT
-	-	TRBV6-1	TRBJ2-4	CASLQTVTKNIQYF	TGTGCCAGTCTACAGACCGTTACCAAAAACATTCAGTACTTC
-	TRBD2	TRBV9	TRBJ2-1	CASSPYLTLAGRSYNEQFF	TGTGCCAGCAGCCCTTACCTTACCTTAGCGGGTAGGTCCTACAATGAGCAGTTCTTC
few	-	TRBV7-9	TRBJ1-2	CASSLASSDGPNYGYTF	TGTGCCAGCAGCTTAGCCTCTTCGGACGGGCCTAACTATGGCTACACCTTC
few	-	TRBV4-2	TRBJ2-3	CASSQGTGSTDTQYF	TGTGCCAGCAGCCAAGGGACCGGTAGCACAGATACGCAGTATTTT
-	-	TRBV29-1	TRBJ2-7	CSVETESSYEQYF	TGCAGCGTCGAGACAGAGTCTTCCTACGAGCAGTACTTC
-	TRBD1	TRBV5-1	TRBJ2-5	CASSLRPGTGKETQYF	TGCGCCAGCAGCCTACGTCCCGGGACAGGGAAAGAGACCCAGTACTTC
-	TRBD1	TRBV5-1	TRBJ2-5	CASSLGHRGQETQYF	TGCGCCAGCAGCTTGGGCCACAGGGGCCAAGAGACCCAGTACTTC
-	-	TRBV5-4	TRBJ1-1	CASSLAESPGTEAFF	TGTGCCAGCAGCTTGGCAGAGAGTCCTGGCACTGAAGCTTTCTTT
-	-	TRBV3-1	TRBJ1-2	CACSRSPGLYGYTF	TGTGCCTGCAGCCGCAGTCCGGGACTTTATGGCTACACCTTC
few	-	TRBV28	TRBJ1-5	CASSVGDAAEPQHF	TGTGCCAGCAGTGTTGGGGATGCGGCGGAGCCCCAGCATTTT
few	-	TRBV2	TRBJ1-5	CASSPLQGNQPQHF	TGTGCCAGCAGTCCCCTACAAGGGAATCAGCCCCAGCATTTT
-	TRBD1	TRBV5-1	TRBJ2-1	CVSSSLGQGTFNEQFF	TGCGTCAGCAGCTCCTTGGGACAGGGCACGTTCAATGAGCAGTTCTTC